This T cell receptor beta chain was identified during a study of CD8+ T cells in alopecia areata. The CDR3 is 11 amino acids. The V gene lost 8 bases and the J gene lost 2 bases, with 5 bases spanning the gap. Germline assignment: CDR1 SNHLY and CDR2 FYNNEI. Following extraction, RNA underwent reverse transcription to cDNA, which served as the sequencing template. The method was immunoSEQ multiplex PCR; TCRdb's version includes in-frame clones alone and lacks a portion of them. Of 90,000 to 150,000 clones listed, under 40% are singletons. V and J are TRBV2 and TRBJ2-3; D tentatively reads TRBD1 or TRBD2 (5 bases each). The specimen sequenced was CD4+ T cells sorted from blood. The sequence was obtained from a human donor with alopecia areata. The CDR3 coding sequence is TGTGCCAGCGGGACCACAGATACGCAGTATTTT. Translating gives CASGTTDTQYF.